This T cell receptor beta chain was sequenced during a study of post-analysis software for immune sequencing data. The overall study: Included courses were relapsing-remitting and secondary progressive multiple sclerosis; progressive-relapsing multiple sclerosis was also included.

As to this clonotype: The antigen is unknown.

Unique molecular identifiers were carried by the TCR beta cDNA libraries. MiXCR, run by TCRdb on the PCR reads, gives a single entry per CDR3 protein. This repertoire shows about 770,000 distinct CDR3 sequences, 35% to 55% found once; its top ten account for 4.9%. The junction had 8 bases not matched to a gene; V was cut back by 6 bases and J by 5 bases. The CDR3 length is 14 residues. From germline, CDR1 is LNHNV and CDR2 YYDKDF (reference sequence). Study results and caveats: Controls had significantly higher normalized Chao1 diversity than multiple sclerosis patients. Samples from one preparation batch, clustered by F measure, grouped strongly together. Elevated frequency relative to controls characterized roughly five TRBV segments in patients, TRBV5-6, TRBV5-1 and TRBV20-1 among them.

The TCR sequence derives from a girl aged 5-17 years with multiple sclerosis. The sample consisted of blood. This chain links TRBV15 with TRBJ2-5; 8 bases agree with TRBD1. CDR3: CATSIDRGKETQYF. The CDR3, as DNA: TGTGCCACCAGTATTGACAGGGGAAAGGAGACCCAGTACTTC.